This entry lists 7 T cell receptor beta chains sequenced from one sample in a study of CXCR3-negative and CXCR3-positive naive CD8 T cells. The libraries of TRB cDNA were prepared using 5' RACE with UMI labels. One entry per CDR3 protein, without DNA, is what TCRdb gives after re-calling the 5' RACE reads. Its clone listing holds over 95,000 distinct CDR3 sequences. Their target antigens are unknown. Regarding the study as a whole: More hydrophobic TRB CDR3s were found in CXCR3-positive naive cells than in CXCR3-negative naive cells.

The sample consisted of naive CXCR3+ CD8+ T cells from blood. Subset denoted: CD45RO-CCR7+CD27+CD95- naive CD8+ T cells expressing CXCR3 (TNR3+). These receptors were collected from a human donor in good health. Some clones in this sample may be carry-over from other donors' samples.

J is TRBJ2-5 and V is TRBV10-3; the D call of TRBD2 rests on TCRdb alone, since no DNA is present to check it. This CDR3 is built from 17 residues. Germline V gene sequence: CDR1 ENHRY, CDR2 SYGVKD. CDR3 residues: CAISETPTSAIKETQYF.

The rearrangement uses TRBV2 and TRBJ1-4; there is no DNA to check the TCRdb D call of TRBD1. CDR1 is SNHLY, CDR2 FYNNEI, per germline. CDR3 size: 13 residues. The CDR3 here is CASSGGNNEKLFF.

The V gene is TRBV6-2 or TRBV6-3, the J gene TRBJ2-7; TCRdb outputs TRBD1, but without DNA this stays unchecked. Looked up from germline, CDR1 is MNHEY and CDR2 is SVGEGT. The CDR3 is 15 residues long. The CDR3 sequence is CASSYSSGQGNEQYF.

The rearrangement joins TRBV5-5 to TRBJ2-1; without DNA, the TCRdb call of TRBD1 cannot be checked. The CDR3 consists of 11 residues. Germline CDR1 and CDR2: SGHKS and YYEKEE (reference sequence). CDR3 protein: CASSLPPGALF. Variable domain in full (rest from reference TRBV5-5 and TRBJ2-1): DAGVTQSPTHLIKTRGQQVTLRCSPISGHKSVSWYQQVLGQGPQFIFQYYEKEERGRGNFPDRFSARQFPNYSSELNVNALLLGDSALYLCASSLPPGALFGPGTRLTVL.

V usage is TRBV6-6 and J usage is TRBJ1-2; TCRdb picks TRBD1, but there is no DNA to check that call. Germline CDR1 MNHNY, CDR2 SVGAGI (reference sequence). The CDR3 runs 16 residues. The CDR3 sequence: CASSYASRGGGNGYTF.

V and J are TRBV28 and TRBJ2-1. Per the germline V gene, CDR1 is MDHEN and CDR2 is SYDVKM. CDR3 length: 12 residues. CDR3 protein: CASSFTNNEQFF. The full variable domain, rest sourced from reference TRBV28 and TRBJ2-1, is DVKVTQSSRYLVKRTGEKVFLECVQDMDHENMFWYRQDPGLGLRLIYFSYDVKMKEKGDIPEGYSVSREKKERFSLILESASTNQTSMYLCASSFTNNEQFFGPGTRLTVL.

The rearrangement joins TRBV9 to TRBJ2-3; TCRdb's assignment of TRBD2 cannot be checked, as there is no DNA. Germline CDR1 SGDLS, CDR2 YYNGEE. The length of the CDR3 is 15 residues. CDR3 in amino acids: CASSLPAGSTDTQYF.